Presented here are 3 T cell receptor beta chains from one specimen sequenced in a study of blood T cell repertoires in COVID-19 (dated by TCRdb to 2018 to 2021). The library was prepared using the immunoSEQ multiplex PCR assay. What TCRdb holds here is the immuneACCESS table cut down to in-frame rearrangements. Part of the clones is not present; checked against another copy, under half of the missing clones reflect an unresolved V gene, and the others are unexplained. Present in this sample are under 500,000 clones, more than 85% of which were seen just once. The top ten clonotypes cover approximately 4.3% of the sample. Input material: peripheral blood. The receptors come from a woman in her thirties with acute or convalescent COVID-19.

This chain connects TRBV6-1 to TRBJ1-5; 7 bases align to TRBD1. The CDR3 covers 14 residues. V shed 3 bases, J shed 6 bases, and the junction held 5 bases outside the gene matches. CDR1 and CDR2 from the germline V gene are MNHNS and SASEGT. The CDR3 DNA follows: TGTGCCAGCAGTGAGAGACAGGGATTTCAGCCCCAGCATTTT. It codes for CASSERQGFQPQHF.

The CDR3 here is CASSQRSHGTSNGYTF. The CDR3 DNA reads TGTGCCAGCAGCCAACGGTCCCACGGGACAAGTAATGGCTACACCTTC. The V call is TRBV3-1 (or the pseudogene TRBV3-2), the J call TRBJ1-2; D perhaps matches TRBD1 (6 bases). Germline values: CDR1 LGHDT, CDR2 YNNKEL (reference sequence). With 2 bases removed from V and 6 bases from J, the gap between germline ends came to 19 bases. The CDR3 has 16 residues.

The chain joins TRBV28 to TRBJ1-1; the D is unclear. The CDR3 has 13 amino acids. The V end lost 6 bases, the J end lost 3 bases, and 11 bases lay between the germline ends. CDR1 is MDHEN and CDR2 is SYDVKM in the germline V gene. Written as DNA, the CDR3 is TGTGCCAGCAGCCGAACTAGGGACACTGAAGCTTTCTTT. Translating it yields CASSRTRDTEAFF. Full variable domain (rest looked up from reference TRBV28 and TRBJ1-1): DVKVTQSSRYLVKRTGEKVFLECVQDMDHENMFWYRQDPGLGLRLIYFSYDVKMKEKGDIPEGYSVSREKKERFSLILESASTNQTSMYLCASSRTRDTEAFFGQGTRLTVV.